The next 4 T cell receptor beta chains were all read from a single sample in a study of graft-versus-host responses after intestinal transplantation. Produced via immunoSEQ multiplex PCR; TCRdb's table is partial and in-frame only. Among roughly 99,000 clones listed, about 82% were seen once. The source was PBMCs, collected 255 days after intestinal transplant. Receptors were obtained from a human patient who received an intestinal transplant, so some T cells may come from the graft donor.

The chain employs TRBV10-3 and TRBJ2-3; 8 nucleotides align to TRBD2. The CDR3 is 15 amino acids. The V gene end was trimmed by 6 bases and the J gene end by 4 bases; junction bases not matched to a gene: 9. Germline values: CDR1 ENHRY, CDR2 SYGVKD. CDR3 bases: TGTGCCATCAGCGCTGCGGGGGGCAGGGCAGATACGCAGTATTTT. Its protein is CAISAAGGRADTQYF.

V gene TRBV29-1 combines with J gene TRBJ2-1, with TRBD1 matching over 7 bases. The junction had 2 bases not matched to a gene; V was cut back by 6 bases and J by 6 bases. CDR3 length equals 11 residues. CDR1 and CDR2 from the germline V gene are SQVTM and ANQGSEA. Here the CDR3 DNA reads TGCAGCGTACAGGGGTCCAATGAGCAGTTCTTC. It yields the protein CSVQGSNEQFF.

The chain carries TRBV28 and TRBJ2-7, with 8 bases that match TRBD1. The length of the CDR3 is 13 residues. CDR1 and CDR2 from the germline V gene are MDHEN and SYDVKM. V trimming: 6 bases; J trimming: 2 bases; junction bases outside the gene matches: 3. The CDR3 DNA follows: TGTGCCAGCAGGGGGACAGGAACCTACGAGCAGTACGTC. It specifies CASRGTGTYEQYV.

The chain carries TRBV6-1 and TRBJ2-3; 8 bases match TRBD2. V trimming: 1 base; J trimming: 0 bases; junction bases outside the gene matches: 24. Germline V lookup: CDR1 MNHNS, CDR2 SASEGT. The CDR3 consists of 23 residues. The CDR3 spells CASSEDASGYYFDLLESTDTQYF. The DNA of the CDR3 is TGTGCCAGCAGTGAAGACGCTAGCGGGTATTATTTCGATCTTCTGGAAAGCACAGATACGCAGTATTTT.